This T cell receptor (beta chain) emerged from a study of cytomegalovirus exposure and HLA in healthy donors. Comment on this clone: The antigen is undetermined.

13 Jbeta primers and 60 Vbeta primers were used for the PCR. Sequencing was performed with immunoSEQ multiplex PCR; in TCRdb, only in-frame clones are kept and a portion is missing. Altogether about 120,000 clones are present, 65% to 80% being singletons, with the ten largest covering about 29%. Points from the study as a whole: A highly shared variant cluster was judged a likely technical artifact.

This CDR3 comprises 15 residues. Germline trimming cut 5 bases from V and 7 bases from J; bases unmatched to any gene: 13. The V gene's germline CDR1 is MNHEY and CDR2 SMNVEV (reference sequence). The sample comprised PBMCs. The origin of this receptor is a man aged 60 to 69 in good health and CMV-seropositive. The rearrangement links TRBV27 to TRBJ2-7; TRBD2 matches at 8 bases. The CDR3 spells CASSPRGAGEGEQYF. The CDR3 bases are TGTGCCAGCAGTCCCCGGGGAGCGGGAGAGGGTGAGCAGTACTTC.